The source of this TCR beta chain is a study of T cell responses to AZD1222 COVID-19 vaccine. The CDR3 length is 15 residues. Germline lookup yields CDR1 MNHEY and CDR2 SVGEGT. The V and J ends lost 6 bases and 5 bases respectively, with 17 bases between them. The assay was immunoSEQ multiplex PCR, and TCRdb's table has in-frame clones only and misses some. The sample table includes more than 110,000 clones. Study-wide results and caveats: Most donors were white British, females outnumbered males, and clonal diversity was possibly underestimated.

To note about this clone: Its antigen is not identified.

The sample taken for sequencing was peripheral blood. The chain uses TRBV6-2 or TRBV6-3 and TRBJ2-1; D is perhaps TRBD1 or TRBD2 (5 bases each). The TCR was taken from an adult in good health. The CDR3 here is CASSLSPGADNEQFF. DNA of the CDR3: TGTGCCAGCAGCCTCTCCCCCGGGGCCGACAATGAGCAGTTCTTC.